The 18 T cell receptor beta chains reported below all come from one sample, sequenced in a study of T cell repertoires in cytomegalovirus infection. Their specific antigens are unknown. TCRdb recomputed calls from the reads with MiXCR, one row per CDR3 protein. Of about 310,000 distinct CDR3 sequences in the sample, 20% to 30% were seen once. The specimen comprised cultured PBMCs, sampled from culture after CMV antigen stimulation. The receptor set was obtained from a human donor in good health (CMV status not recorded). Some clones in this sample may be carry-over from other donors' samples.

The J gene is TRBJ2-1, the V gene TRBV30; 7 bases are shared with TRBD2. This CDR3 has 15 amino acids. Germline values: CDR1 GTSNPN, CDR2 SVGIG (reference sequence). After removal of 1 base from V and 5 bases from J, the junction contained 8 bases not matched to a gene. CDR3 sequence reads: CAWSDGGSSHNEQFF. The CDR3 bases are TGTGCCTGGAGTGACGGCGGGAGTTCCCACAATGAGCAGTTCTTC.

This clonotype was observed a handful of times. This CDR3 reads CASSPRTGRNYGYTF. CDR3 bases: TGTGCCAGCAGCCCAAGGACAGGGAGAAACTATGGCTACACCTTC. This rearrangement joins TRBV11-2 to TRBJ1-2; 8 bases are shared with TRBD1. Germline V gene data show CDR1 as SGHAT and CDR2 as FQNNGV. This CDR3 is 15 amino acids long. J was trimmed by 2 bases and V by 5 bases; bases with no gene match: 7.

The rearrangement uses TRBV5-1 and TRBJ1-2, with D perhaps TRBD1 (5 bases). This CDR3 region has 15 residues. Germline V lookup: CDR1 SGHRS, CDR2 YFSETQ. Trimming stripped 2 bases from V and 6 bases from J, with 17 bases between. The CDR3 region is CASSLSPEWGDGYTF. The CDR3, as DNA: TGCGCCAGCAGCTTATCCCCTGAATGGGGGGATGGCTACACCTTC.

This rearrangement joins TRBV20-1 to TRBJ1-1, with no clear D. The ends were cut back, 3 bases at V and 6 bases at J, with 20 bases in the middle. The CDR3 has 15 amino acids. CDR1 DFQATT and CDR2 SNEGSKA come from the germline V gene (reference sequence). The CDR3: CSARFREFVVPEAFF. The CDR3 bases are TGCAGTGCTAGGTTTAGGGAATTCGTAGTCCCTGAAGCTTTCTTT.

This chain connects TRBV6-2 or TRBV6-3 to TRBJ2-1; TRBD2 aligns across 7 bases. Germline CDR1 MNHEY, CDR2 SVGEGT. The CDR3 covers 14 residues. Trimming removed 6 bases from V and 5 bases from J; junction bases left unmatched: 7. The CDR3 loop reads CASRKSGTHNEQFF. In DNA form, the CDR3 reads TGTGCCAGCAGGAAGAGCGGGACCCACAATGAGCAGTTCTTC.

This clonotype was observed a handful of times. V usage is TRBV12-3 or TRBV12-4 and J usage is TRBJ2-5, with D unresolved. Trimming left V 2 bases short and J 4 bases short, with 8 bases between. The CDR3 has 13 residues. This chain's CDR3 is CASSLLVGETQYF. The CDR3 bases are TGTGCCAGCAGTTTACTAGTTGGAGAGACCCAGTACTTC.

The sample holds a few counts of this clonotype. This chain joins TRBV18 and TRBJ1-5, with TRBD1 identical over 7 bases. This CDR3 spans 15 amino acids. The germline gives CDR1 KGHSH, CDR2 LQKENI. Unmatched junction bases numbered 5, after V lost 1 base and J lost 5 bases. The CDR3: CASSPQGALDQPQHF. The CDR3 DNA reads TGTGCCAGCTCACCACAGGGGGCATTGGATCAGCCCCAGCATTTT. Complete variable domain (other parts from reference TRBV18 and TRBJ1-5): NAGVMQNPRHLVRRRGQEARLRCSPMKGHSHVYWYRQLPEEGLKFMVYLQKENIIDESGMPKERFSAEFPKEGPSILRIQQVVRGDSAAYFCASSPQGALDQPQHFGDGTRLSIL.

The chain uses TRBV6-2 or TRBV6-3 and TRBJ2-1; 11 bases are a match to TRBD2. Germline CDR1 is MNHEY and CDR2 is SVGEGT. This CDR3 is 18 amino acids long. Trimming took 3 bases from V and 8 from J; bases not matched to a gene: 15. The CDR3 is CASSYVLAGVILADEQFF. The CDR3 region has the DNA TGTGCCAGCAGTTATGTACTAGCGGGAGTTATTTTAGCCGATGAGCAGTTCTTC.

The chain's CDR3 is CASRQRQEDYEQYV. CDR3 in DNA: TGTGCCAGCAGACAAAGACAGGAAGACTACGAGCAGTACGTC. The chain is built from TRBV6-6 and TRBJ2-7, with D tentatively TRBD1 (6 bases). The V gene's germline CDR1 is MNHNY and CDR2 SVGAGI (reference sequence). Trimming removed 6 bases from V and 3 bases from J, with 15 bases in between. The CDR3 extends over 14 amino acids.

The gene calls are TRBV2 and TRBJ2-5; D gene unclear. Looked up from germline, CDR1 is SNHLY and CDR2 is FYNNEI. Trimming removed 6 bases from V and 2 bases from J, with 13 bases in between. The CDR3 runs to 14 residues. The chain's CDR3 is CASRETGKQETQYF. For the CDR3, the DNA is TGTGCCAGCAGGGAGACTGGTAAACAAGAGACCCAGTACTTC.

The CDR3 loop is CASSFSGNADTQYF. As DNA, the CDR3 is TGTGCCAGCAGCTTTAGCGGGAACGCAGATACGCAGTATTTT. The chain combines TRBV11-3 with TRBJ2-3, with TRBD2 identical over 8 bases. V gave up 3 bases and J gave up 4 bases; unmatched junction bases: 3. Germline V lookup: CDR1 SGHNT, CDR2 YENEEA. The length of the CDR3 is 14 residues.

V is TRBV12-3 or TRBV12-4 and J is TRBJ1-5; no reliable D call. V was clipped by 1 base and J by 2 bases, with 12 bases between them. This CDR3 is built from 16 residues. The CDR3 sequence is CASSLGLSLGNQPQHF. The CDR3 region has the DNA TGTGCCAGCAGTTTAGGGCTGAGTTTGGGCAATCAGCCCCAGCATTTT.

The chain uses TRBV27 and TRBJ1-6, with D unclear. CDR3 length: 14 residues. Germline V gene lookup returns CDR1 MNHEY and CDR2 SMNVEV (reference sequence). The V end lost 3 bases, the J end lost 4 bases, and 7 bases lay between the germline ends. In nucleotides, the CDR3 is TGTGCCAGCAGTTTGGCACTTTATAATTCACCCCTCCACTTT. Its protein product is CASSLALYNSPLHF.

Ten or more counts support this clonotype. J is TRBJ1-2 and V is TRBV7-2; D is possibly TRBD1 (6 bases). This CDR3 spans 17 amino acids. Trimming stripped 1 base from V and 7 bases from J, with 22 bases between. The V gene's germline CDR1 is SGHTA and CDR2 FQGNSA. CDR3: CASSLDGMGRGAIGYTF. Written as DNA, the CDR3 is TGTGCCAGCAGCTTAGACGGAATGGGTCGGGGGGCGATTGGCTACACCTTC.

The chain couples TRBV24-1 to TRBJ2-2; no definite D call. The length of the CDR3 is 15 residues. The germline CDR1 and CDR2 sequences are KGHDR and SFDVKD. Trimming left V 0 bases short and J 7 bases short, with 11 bases between. The CDR3 loop reads CATSDLGADHGELFF. CDR3 in DNA: TGTGCCACCAGTGATTTGGGCGCCGATCACGGGGAGCTGTTTTTT.

This clonotype was picked up many times. The chain employs TRBV7-3 and TRBJ2-1, with D perhaps matching TRBD2 (6 bases). CDR1 is SGHTA, CDR2 FQGTGA, per germline. V was clipped by 5 bases and J by 5 bases, with 16 bases between them. CDR3 length equals 15 residues. Here the CDR3 reads CASSLGTGGHNEQFF. CDR3 bases: TGTGCCAGCAGCCTCGGGACTGGAGGCCACAATGAGCAGTTCTTC. The full variable domain, rest sourced from reference TRBV7-3 and TRBJ2-1, is GAGVSQTPSNKVTEKGKYVELRCDPISGHTALYWYRQSLGQGPEFLIYFQGTGAADDSGLPNDRFFAVRPEGSVSTLKIQRTERGDSAVYLCASSLGTGGHNEQFFGPGTRLTVL.

The chain carries TRBV29-1 and TRBJ1-2; D is possibly TRBD1 (5 bases). The CDR3 has 14 residues. The germline V gene has CDR1 SQVTM and CDR2 ANQGSEA. Trimming pared 8 bases from V and 4 bases from J, leaving 20 bases between. CDR3 sequence: CSIPQGLNPYGYTF. Written as DNA, the CDR3 is TGCAGCATACCCCAGGGCCTAAACCCCTATGGCTACACCTTC.

This chain connects TRBV7-8 to TRBJ2-5; possible D gene TRBD1, 5 bases. The CDR3 covers 15 residues. The germline CDR1 and CDR2 sequences are SGHVS and FQNEAQ. V gave up 2 bases and J gave up 5 bases, with 15 bases separating them. CDR3 amino acids: CASSLSQGFGETQYF. The CDR3 DNA sequence: TGTGCCAGCAGCTTATCCCAGGGTTTCGGGGAGACCCAGTACTTC.